The T cell receptor beta chain under discussion was sequenced for a study of PD-1 blockade in mismatch repair-deficient tumors. Across the study: Enrolled about 2012-2016, patients had progressing, pretreated mismatch repair-deficient cancers of more than ten types. Overall study results and limits: Rapid post-treatment expansion, then contraction, generally preceding radiologic response, marked tumor-resident clones.

Only in-frame clones appear in the TCRdb table, and some are missing; sequencing was by immunoSEQ multiplex PCR. Among around 38,000 clones listed, roughly 77% were seen once. V was shortened by 3 bases and J by 2 bases, with 19 bases between the two germline ends. CDR1 is SGDLS, CDR2 YYNGEE, per germline. The CDR3 length is 17 residues. Details on this clone: As yet, its antigen is unknown.

All patients were mismatch repair deficient, assessed by either PCR or immunohistochemistry. The J gene is TRBJ2-3, the V gene TRBV9; D is perhaps TRBD1 or TRBD2 (5 bases each). The sequence was collected from an adult with mismatch repair-deficient cancer. The sample here was peripheral blood, taken 4 weeks after starting pembrolizumab. CDR3 DNA: TGTGCCAGCAGCGAAAGTAGCCGGGACCGACTCACAGATACGCAGTATTTT. Its translation is CASSESSRDRLTDTQYF.